The TCR beta chain under discussion was sequenced for a study of CD8 T cells in Susac syndrome. At the level of the study: Sequencing included Susac syndrome patients, five or six of them with active disease and roughly eight in remission.

The CDR3 loop spans 17 amino acids. V was shortened by 2 bases and J by 3 bases, with 14 bases between the two germline ends. RNA, at about 0.45 to 1 ug, was reverse transcribed with random hexamers. MiXCR, applied by TCRdb to the immunoSEQ multiplex PCR reads, yields one record per CDR3 protein. The data show roughly 88,000 distinct CDR3 sequences, approximately 96% seen once. Points from the study as a whole: Among people with Susac, CD8+ clonal expansion was greatest in TEMRA cells and active patients.

With regard to this clonotype: The antigen is not known.

This receptor was identified in a human donor with Susac syndrome. Material: CD8+ T cells from PBMCs. The chain has TRBV12-3 or TRBV12-4 and TRBJ2-6; D is perhaps TRBD1 (5 bases). CDR3 sequence reads: CASSLWQGTSGANVLTF. In DNA, the CDR3 is TGTGCCAGCAGTTTATGGCAGGGTACAAGTGGGGCCAACGTCCTGACTTTC.